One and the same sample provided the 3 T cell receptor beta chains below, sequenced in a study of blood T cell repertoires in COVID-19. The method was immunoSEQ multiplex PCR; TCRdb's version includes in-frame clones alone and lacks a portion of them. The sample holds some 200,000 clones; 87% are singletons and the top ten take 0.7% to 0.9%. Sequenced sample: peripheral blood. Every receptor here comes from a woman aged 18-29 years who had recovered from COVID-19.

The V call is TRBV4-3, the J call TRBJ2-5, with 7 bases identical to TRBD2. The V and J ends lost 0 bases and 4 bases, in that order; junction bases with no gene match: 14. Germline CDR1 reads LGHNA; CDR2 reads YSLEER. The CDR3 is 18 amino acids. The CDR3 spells CASSQDGAGQGGRETQYF. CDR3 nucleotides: TGCGCCAGCAGCCAAGATGGAGCGGGGCAGGGCGGCCGAGAGACCCAGTACTTC.

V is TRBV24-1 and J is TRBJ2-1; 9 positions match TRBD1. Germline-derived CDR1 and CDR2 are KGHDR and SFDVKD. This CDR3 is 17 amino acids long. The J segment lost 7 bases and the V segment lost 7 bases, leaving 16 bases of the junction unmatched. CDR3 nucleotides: TGTGCCACCAGGCCCCCACTGTCCGGGACAGGGCGGAATGAGCAGTTCTTC. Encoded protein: CATRPPLSGTGRNEQFF.

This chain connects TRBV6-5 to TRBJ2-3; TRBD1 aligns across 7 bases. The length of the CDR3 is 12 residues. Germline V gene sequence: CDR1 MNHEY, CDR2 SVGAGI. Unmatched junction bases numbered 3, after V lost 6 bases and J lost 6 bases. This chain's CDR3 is CASRTGHDTQYF. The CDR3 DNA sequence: TGTGCCAGCAGGACAGGGCACGATACGCAGTATTTT.